The TCR beta chain described here comes from a study of blood T cell repertoires in COVID-19. Study context: Italy, Spain and the United States were the sources of the convalescent and acute COVID-19 samples.

Repertoires were generated with immunoSEQ multiplex PCR, while TCRdb's copy carries only in-frame clones and drops some. The sample lists approximately 170,000 clones, approximately 95% seen once, with under 2% in the top ten. Germline CDR1 is SGHRS and CDR2 is YFSETQ. The CDR3 runs 15 residues. Trimming pared 0 bases from V and 4 bases from J, leaving 11 bases between. Sequenced input: peripheral blood. This receptor was identified in a woman in her sixties with COVID-19, enrolled during active disease. This rearrangement joins TRBV5-1 to TRBJ2-1; D perhaps matches TRBD2 (5 bases). This chain's CDR3 is CASSLEAVVYNEQFF. CDR3 sequence (DNA): TGCGCCAGCAGCTTGGAAGCGGTGGTATACAATGAGCAGTTCTTC.